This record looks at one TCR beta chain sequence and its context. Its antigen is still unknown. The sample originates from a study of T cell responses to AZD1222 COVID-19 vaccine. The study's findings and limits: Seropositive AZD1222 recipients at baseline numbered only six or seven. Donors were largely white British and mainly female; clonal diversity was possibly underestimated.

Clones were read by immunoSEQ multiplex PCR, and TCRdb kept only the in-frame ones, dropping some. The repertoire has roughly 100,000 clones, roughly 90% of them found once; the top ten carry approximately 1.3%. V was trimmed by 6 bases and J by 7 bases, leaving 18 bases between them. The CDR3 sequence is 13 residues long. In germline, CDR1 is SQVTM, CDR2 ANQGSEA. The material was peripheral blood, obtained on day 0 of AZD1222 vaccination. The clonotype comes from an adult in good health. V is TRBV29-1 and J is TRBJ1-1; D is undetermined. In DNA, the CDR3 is TGCAGCGTCCCATGGACCTCTCGGAATGAAGCTTTCTTT. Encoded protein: CSVPWTSRNEAFF.